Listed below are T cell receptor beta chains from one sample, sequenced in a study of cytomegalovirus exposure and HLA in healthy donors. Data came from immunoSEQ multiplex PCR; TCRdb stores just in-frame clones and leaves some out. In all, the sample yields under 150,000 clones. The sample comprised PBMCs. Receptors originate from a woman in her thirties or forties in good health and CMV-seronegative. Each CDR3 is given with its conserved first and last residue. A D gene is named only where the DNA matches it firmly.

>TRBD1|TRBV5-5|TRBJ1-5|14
TGTGCCAGCAGTTATGGGACAGTTAATCAGCCCCAGCATTTT
CASSYGTVNQPQHF
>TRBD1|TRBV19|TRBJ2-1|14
TGTGCCAGTAGCGGTTTTTCAGGGGGCGACGAGCAGTTCTTC
CASSGFSGGDEQFF
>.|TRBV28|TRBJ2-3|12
TGTGCCAGCAGGGCTAGCACAGATACGCAGTATTTT
CASRASTDTQYF
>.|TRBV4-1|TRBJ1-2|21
TGCGCCAGCAGCCAAGATCGAGTCTATTGGTGGGGGGACCCTCTTAACTATGGCTACACCTTC
CASSQDRVYWWGDPLNYGYTF
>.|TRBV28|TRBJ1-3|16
TGTGCCAGCAGCCCCAGTTCCGAGGGATCTGGAAACACCATATATTTT
CASSPSSEGSGNTIYF
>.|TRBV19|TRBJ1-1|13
TGTGCCAGTAGTCAGGGCCTGAACACTGAAGCTTTCTTT
CASSQGLNTEAFF
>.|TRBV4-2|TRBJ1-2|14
TGTGCCAGCAGCCAAGATCAGGCCGCACTTGGCTACACCTTC
CASSQDQAALGYTF
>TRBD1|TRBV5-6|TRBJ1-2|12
TGTGCCAGCAGCTTGGCAGGCGACAGGGCCACCTTC
CASSLAGDRATF
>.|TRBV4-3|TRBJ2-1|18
TGCGCCAGCAGCCAAGAACCGTCCAAAGCGGGCCCTAACAATGAGCAGTTCTTC
CASSQEPSKAGPNNEQFF
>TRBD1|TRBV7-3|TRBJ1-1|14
TGTGCCAGCAGCCGGAACAGGGGGCCCACTGAAGCTTTCTTT
CASSRNRGPTEAFF
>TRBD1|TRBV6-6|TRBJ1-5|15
TGTGCCAGCAGTTACTACAAGGGGGCCGATCAGCCCCAGCATTTT
CASSYYKGADQPQHF
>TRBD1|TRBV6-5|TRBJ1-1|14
TGTGCCAGCAAGCGACAGGGGATGAACACTGAAGCTTTCTTT
CASKRQGMNTEAFF
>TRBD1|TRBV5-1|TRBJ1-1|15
TGCGCCAGCAGCTTGGGGGACAGGAGGAACACTGAAGCTTTCTTT
CASSLGDRRNTEAFF
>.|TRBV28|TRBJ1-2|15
TGTGCCAGCAGTTTGGACGGAGTGGGGACATATGGCTACACCTTC
CASSLDGVGTYGYTF
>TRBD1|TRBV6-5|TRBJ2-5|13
TGTGCCAACGGACAGGGGGCTGTAGAGACCCAGTACTTC
CANGQGAVETQYF
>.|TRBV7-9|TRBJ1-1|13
TGTGCCAGCAGCTTCCACGGACAAATCGAAGCTTTCTTT
CASSFHGQIEAFF
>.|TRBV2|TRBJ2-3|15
TGTGCCAGCAAAAAGACTCAGGGTTCCACAGATACGCAGTATTTT
CASKKTQGSTDTQYF
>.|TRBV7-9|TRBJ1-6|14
TGTGCCAGCAGCTATGGACAGTCTGGGTCACCCCTCCACTTT
CASSYGQSGSPLHF
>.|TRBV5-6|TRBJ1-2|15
TGTGCCAGCAGCTTGATCGGGGGAGCGGACTATGGCTACACCTTC
CASSLIGGADYGYTF
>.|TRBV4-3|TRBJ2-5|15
TGCGCCAGCAGCCAAGCTAGAGGGGGTCAAGAGACCCAGTACTTC
CASSQARGGQETQYF
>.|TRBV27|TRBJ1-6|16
TGTGCCAGCGGGTACCAGGGGAGCTCCTATAATTCACCCCTCCACTTT
CASGYQGSSYNSPLHF
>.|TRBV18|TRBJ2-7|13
TGTGCCAGCTCACCAGCAGGGCGCGACGAGCAGCACTTC
CASSPAGRDEQHF
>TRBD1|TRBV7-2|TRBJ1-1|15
TGTGCCAGCAGCCCAGGGACAGGACTGGGCACTGAAGCTTTCTTT
CASSPGTGLGTEAFF
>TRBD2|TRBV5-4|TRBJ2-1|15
TGTGCCAGCAGCATGCGGAGCGGGGTTTACAATGAGCAGTTCTTC
CASSMRSGVYNEQFF
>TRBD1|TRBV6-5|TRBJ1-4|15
TGTGCCAGCAGTTACTCGGGGACAGATAATGAAAAACTGTTTTTT
CASSYSGTDNEKLFF
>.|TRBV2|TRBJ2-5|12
TGTGCCAGCAGTGAGGACAGAAGGACCCAGTACTTC
CASSEDRRTQYF
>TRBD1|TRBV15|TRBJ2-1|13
TGTGCCACCGCGCAGGGGGCAAACAATGAGCAGTTCTTC
CATAQGANNEQFF
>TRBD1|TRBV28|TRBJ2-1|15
TGTGCCTCCAGGGGGCCGGGGAGCTCCTACAATGAGCAGTTCTTC
CASRGPGSSYNEQFF
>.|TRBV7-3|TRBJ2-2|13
TGTGCCAGCGCCGGGACGAACACCGGGGAGCTGTTTTTT
CASAGTNTGELFF
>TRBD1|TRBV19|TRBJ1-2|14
TGTGCCAGTAGTGTGGACAGGGGGACGCATGGCTACACCTTC
CASSVDRGTHGYTF
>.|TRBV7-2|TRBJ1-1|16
TGTGCCAGCAGCTTAGATCCGGGGGGAGGCGGCACTGAAGCTTTCTTT
CASSLDPGGGGTEAFF
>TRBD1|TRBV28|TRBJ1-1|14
TGTGCCAGCAGTCTGACAGGGAGGAGCACTGAAGCTTTCTTT
CASSLTGRSTEAFF
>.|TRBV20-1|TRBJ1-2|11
TGCAGTGCACGGGTCCCCTATGGCTACACCTTC
CSARVPYGYTF
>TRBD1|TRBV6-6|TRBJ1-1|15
TGTGCCAGCAGTTCAACCGGGACAGGGTACACTGAAGCTTTCTTT
CASSSTGTGYTEAFF
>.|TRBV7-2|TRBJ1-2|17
TGTGCCAGCAGCCCCCCGAGAATCGAAGAGCTTCGCTATGGCTACACCTTC
CASSPPRIEELRYGYTF
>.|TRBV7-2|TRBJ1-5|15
TGTGCCAGCAGCCATTCCGGACAGCAAAATCAGCCCCAGCATTTT
CASSHSGQQNQPQHF
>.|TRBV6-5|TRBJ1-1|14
TGTGCCAGCAGCAGGTTGGATCCAGGTGCTGAAGCTTTCTTT
CASSRLDPGAEAFF
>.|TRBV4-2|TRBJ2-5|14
TGTGCCAGCAGCCGCCTGGGGGGCCAAGAGACCCAGTACTTC
CASSRLGGQETQYF
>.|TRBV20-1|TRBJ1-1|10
TGCAGTGTTCGGACTACTGAAGCTTTCTTT
CSVRTTEAFF
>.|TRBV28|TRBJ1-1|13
TGTGCCAGCCTTATTAACGAGGGAACTGAAGCTTTCTTT
CASLINEGTEAFF
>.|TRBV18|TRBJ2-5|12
TGTGCCAGCTCACCCGGGGTCGAGACCCAGTACTTC
CASSPGVETQYF
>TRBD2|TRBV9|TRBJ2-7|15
TGTGCCAGCAGCGTAGCGGGAGGCCCAACCTACGAGCAGTACTTC
CASSVAGGPTYEQYF
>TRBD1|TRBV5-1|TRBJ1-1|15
TGCGCCAGCAGCTCAGCGACAGGGCTGGGCACTGAAGCTTTCTTT
CASSSATGLGTEAFF
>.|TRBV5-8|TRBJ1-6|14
TGTGCCAGCAGCTTGGGACAGCCGAGGACACCCCTCCACTTT
CASSLGQPRTPLHF
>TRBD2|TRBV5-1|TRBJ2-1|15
TGCGCCAGCAGCTTGGTTAGCGGGGGAGACAATGAGCAGTTCTTC
CASSLVSGGDNEQFF
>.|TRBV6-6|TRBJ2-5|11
TGTGCCAGCAGCTCCGGGGAGACCCAGTACTTC
CASSSGETQYF
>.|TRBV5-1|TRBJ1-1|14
TGCGCCAGCAGCTTACAGGGTGGGAGCACTGAAGCTTTCTTT
CASSLQGGSTEAFF
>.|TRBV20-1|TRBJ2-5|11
TGCAGTGCTACCGGGGAAGAGACCCAGTACTTC
CSATGEETQYF
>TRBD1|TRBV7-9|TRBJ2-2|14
TGTGCCAGCAGCGGGGGACAGCAAACCGGGGAGCTGTTTTTT
CASSGGQQTGELFF
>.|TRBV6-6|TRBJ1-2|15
TGTGCCAGCAGTTACGGGCAGGTAGGTAAGTATGGCTACACCTTC
CASSYGQVGKYGYTF
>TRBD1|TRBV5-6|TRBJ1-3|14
TGTGCCAGCTATCGACAGGGAGGACTCAACACCATATATTTT
CASYRQGGLNTIYF
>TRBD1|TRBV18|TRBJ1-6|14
TGTGCCAGCTCAGCCGGACAGGGTCATTCACCCCTCCACTTT
CASSAGQGHSPLHF
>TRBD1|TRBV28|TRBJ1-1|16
TGTGCCAGCAGTTCTTACAGGGGGCAGGCGAACACTGAAGCTTTCTTT
CASSSYRGQANTEAFF
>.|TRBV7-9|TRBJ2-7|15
TGTGCCAGCAGCTCCGAGAGGGGGTTCCGCTACGAGCAGTACTTC
CASSSERGFRYEQYF
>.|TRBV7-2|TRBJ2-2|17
TGTGCCAGCAGCCCTTTCTCTACAGCCAAGGGGCCCGGGGAGCTGTTTTTT
CASSPFSTAKGPGELFF
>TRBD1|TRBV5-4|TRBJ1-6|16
TGTGCCAGCAGCTTTGGCAGGGGGAGGAATAATTCACCCCTCCACTTT
CASSFGRGRNNSPLHF